The 3 T cell receptor beta chains reported below all come from one sample, sequenced in a study of blood T cell repertoires in COVID-19. Assay: immunoSEQ multiplex PCR; the TCRdb copy retains only in-frame clones and omits some. The repertoire holds 300,000 to 400,000 clones, with 70% to 90% as singletons. Sequencing was performed on PBMCs or T cells enriched from blood (not recorded which). These receptors all come from a woman in her 40s with acute COVID-19.

V and J are TRBV6-5 and TRBJ1-5; no reliable D call. Germline CDR1 reads MNHEY; CDR2 reads SVGAGI. The CDR3 has 14 residues. Trimming pared 8 bases from V and 0 bases from J, leaving 11 bases between. CDR3 nucleotide sequence: TGTGCCAGCGCAGTTAACTATAGCAATCAGCCCCAGCATTTT. This sequence encodes CASAVNYSNQPQHF.

This chain uses TRBV4-1 with TRBJ1-1; a possible D gene is TRBD1 (5 bases). The CDR3 sequence is 14 residues long. V was shortened by 0 bases and J by 5 bases, with 10 bases between the two germline ends. The germline V gene encodes CDR1 MGHRA and CDR2 YSYEKL. The CDR3 here is CASSQDQRGTEAFF. The CDR3 region has the DNA TGCGCCAGCAGCCAAGATCAGCGGGGGACTGAAGCTTTCTTT.

This clone was observed a handful of times. The V and J genes are TRBV5-1 and TRBJ1-1; D is undetermined. V gave up 0 bases and J gave up 2 bases, with 11 bases separating them. The germline V gene has CDR1 SGHRS and CDR2 YFSETQ. The CDR3 length is 15 residues. The CDR3 DNA sequence: TGCGCCAGCAGCTTGGCATCCGGAGTTAACACTGAAGCTTTCTTT. This sequence encodes CASSLASGVNTEAFF. Filled out from reference TRBV5-1 and TRBJ1-1, the complete variable domain reads KAGVTQTPRYLIKTRGQQVTLSCSPISGHRSVSWYQQTPGQGLQFLFEYFSETQRNKGNFPGRFSGRQFSNSRSEMNVSTLELGDSALYLCASSLASGVNTEAFFGQGTRLTVV.